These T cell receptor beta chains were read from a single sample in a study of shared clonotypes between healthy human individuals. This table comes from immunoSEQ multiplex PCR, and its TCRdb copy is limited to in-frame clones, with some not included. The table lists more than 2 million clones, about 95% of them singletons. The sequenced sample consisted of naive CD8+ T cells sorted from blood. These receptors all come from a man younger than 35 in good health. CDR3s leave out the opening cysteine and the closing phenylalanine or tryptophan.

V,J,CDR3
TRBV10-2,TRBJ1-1,ASSGWGAAEAF
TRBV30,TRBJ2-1,AWMEDRSAYNEQF
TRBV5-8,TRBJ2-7,ASSLAGSSYEQY
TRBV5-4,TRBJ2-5,ASSVEFRVSETQY
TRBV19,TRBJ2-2,ASSTSVGAGELF
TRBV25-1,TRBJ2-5,ASSEYVETQY
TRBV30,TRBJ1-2,AWTLTGTNYGYT
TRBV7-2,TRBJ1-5,ASSLAYQPQH
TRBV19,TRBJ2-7,ASSPEDRSSYEQY
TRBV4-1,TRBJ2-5,ASSQVVVERETQY
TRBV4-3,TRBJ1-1,ASSQGGTGNTEAF
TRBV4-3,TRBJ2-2,ASSQDGLENTGELF
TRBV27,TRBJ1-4,ASSPSPGINEKLF